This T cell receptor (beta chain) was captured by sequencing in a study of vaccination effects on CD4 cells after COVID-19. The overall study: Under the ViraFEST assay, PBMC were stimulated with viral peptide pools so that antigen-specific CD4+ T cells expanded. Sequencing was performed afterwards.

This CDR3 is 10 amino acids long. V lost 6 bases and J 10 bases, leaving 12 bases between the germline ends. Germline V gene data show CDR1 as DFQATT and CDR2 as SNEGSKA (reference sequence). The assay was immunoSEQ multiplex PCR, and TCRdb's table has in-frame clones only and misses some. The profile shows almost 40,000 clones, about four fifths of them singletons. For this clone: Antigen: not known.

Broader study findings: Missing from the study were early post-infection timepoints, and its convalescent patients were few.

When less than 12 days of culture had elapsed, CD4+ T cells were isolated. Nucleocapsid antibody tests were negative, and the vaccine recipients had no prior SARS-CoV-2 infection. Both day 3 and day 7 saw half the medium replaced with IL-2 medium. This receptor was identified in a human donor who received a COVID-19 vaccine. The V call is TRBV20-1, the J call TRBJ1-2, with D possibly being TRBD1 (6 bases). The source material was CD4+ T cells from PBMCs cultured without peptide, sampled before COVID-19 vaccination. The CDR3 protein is CSAMGQIYTF. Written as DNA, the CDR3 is TGCAGTGCCATGGGACAAATCTACACCTTC.